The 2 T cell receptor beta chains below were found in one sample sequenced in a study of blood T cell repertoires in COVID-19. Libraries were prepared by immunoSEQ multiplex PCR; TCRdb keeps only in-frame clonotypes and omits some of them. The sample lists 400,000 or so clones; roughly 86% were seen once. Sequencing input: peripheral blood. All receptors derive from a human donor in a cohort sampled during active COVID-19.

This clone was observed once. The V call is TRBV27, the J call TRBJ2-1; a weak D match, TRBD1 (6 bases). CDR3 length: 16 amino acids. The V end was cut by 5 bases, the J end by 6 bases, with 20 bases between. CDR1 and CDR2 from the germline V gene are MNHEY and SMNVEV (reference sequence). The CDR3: CASSPQGPNAPNEQFF. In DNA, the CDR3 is TGTGCCAGCAGTCCCCAGGGGCCCAACGCCCCCAATGAGCAGTTCTTC.

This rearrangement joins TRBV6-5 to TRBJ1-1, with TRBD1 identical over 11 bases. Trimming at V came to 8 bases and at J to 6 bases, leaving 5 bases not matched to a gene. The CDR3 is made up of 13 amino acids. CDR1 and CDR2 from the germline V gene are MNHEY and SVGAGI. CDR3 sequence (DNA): TGTGCCAGCCGGGACAGGGGGATCGCTGAAGCTTTCTTT. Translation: CASRDRGIAEAFF.